This entry is about one T cell receptor beta chain. What this receptor recognizes is not known. No base quality information exists; no much larger clone differs at one position. One collaborating source in Seattle enrolled patients while the patients were actively infected and followed the patients over time throughout the course of disease. Collaborating institutions collected whole blood in K2EDTA tubes following their own protocols. For TCRbeta analysis, collaborators shipped samples as frozen whole blood, isolated PBMCs, or DNA extracted from either of those sample types. The data originate from a study of blood T cell repertoires in COVID-19 (dated by TCRdb to 2018 to 2020). With regard to the full study: Samples from collaborators originated in the United States, Italy and Spain and spanned both the acute and convalescent phases of COVID-19. Samples were obtained from the ongoing ImmuneRACE study (first 160 participants) and from about 1,300 subjects provided by 6 global collaborators. The material from the prospective study consisted of cDNA or gDNA derived from T cells, B-cell-depleted T cells, or PBMCs. Deeply sampled blood TCRbeta repertoires from subjects exposed to, actively infected with, or recovered from COVID-19 were included in the dataset. HLA class I and class II types, where available, came from metadata supplied by the sample provider rather than from assay-based typing. The repertoires were made available in a free public database intended to serve as a resource for research on the immune response to SARS-CoV-2. Sample metadata almost always included a de-identified subject ID, COVID-19 status, age in years and sex.

There are 14 amino acids in the CDR3, from cysteine to phenylalanine inclusive. Only the CDR3 part of the read is kept: 42 bases, read in frame from the first base. V and J are truncated by 5 bases and 10 bases respectively, leaving an intervening sequence of 17 bases. CDR1 and CDR2 (MNHEY, SVGAGI) derive from the germline V gene. The research as a whole found: How much clinical and demographic metadata was included differed by source and by participant, and the metadata was provided uncurated.

TCRbeta CDR3 regions were amplified from genomic DNA by means of the immunoSEQ Assay, a bias-controlled multiplex PCR. As for how the authors treated the data: Within the assay, amplification of reference gene primers was used to estimate how many nucleated cells each sample contained. To quantify the absolute abundance of each unique TCRbeta CDR3 rearrangement, sequence reads were collapsed and filtered. For each sample, productive Simpson clonality was calculated as the square root of Simpson's diversity index across productive rearrangements. What TCRdb holds here is the immuneACCESS table cut down to in-frame rearrangements. Part of the clones is not present; checked against another copy, under half of the missing clones reflect an unresolved V gene, and the others are unexplained. From that table come the V and J calls and clone size; the DNA was used to work out D and trimming. The sample table contains 140,000 to 150,000 clones; only one count was recorded for 88% of them. Roughly 2.5% of the sample lies in the top ten.

This receptor was identified in a human donor with COVID-19, enrolled during active disease. The donor label of this sample is uncertain. Sequencing used peripheral blood. The V and J segments used are TRBV6-5 and TRBJ1-4; TRBD1 is a weak D gene call, 6 bases matching. The nucleotides are TGTGCCAGCAGTCCAGACACTCGAGGGGGAAAACTGTTTTTT. This translates into CASSPDTRGGKLFF.